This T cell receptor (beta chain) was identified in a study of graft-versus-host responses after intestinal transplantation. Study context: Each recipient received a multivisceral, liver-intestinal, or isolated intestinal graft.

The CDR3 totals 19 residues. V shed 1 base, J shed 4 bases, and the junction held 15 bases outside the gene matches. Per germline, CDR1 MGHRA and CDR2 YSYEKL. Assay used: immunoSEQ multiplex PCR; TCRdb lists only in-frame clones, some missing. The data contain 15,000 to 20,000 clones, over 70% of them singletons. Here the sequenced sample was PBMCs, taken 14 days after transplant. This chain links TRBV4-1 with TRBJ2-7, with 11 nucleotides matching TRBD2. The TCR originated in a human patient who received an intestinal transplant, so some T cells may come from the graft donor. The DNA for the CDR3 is TGCGCCAGCAGCCAAGGTTTGCGACTAGCGGGGTCCGCCGTTTACGAGCAGTACTTC. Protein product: CASSQGLRLAGSAVYEQYF.